The next 32 T cell receptor beta chains were all read from a single sample in a study of shared clonotypes between healthy human individuals. The naive CD8 population came from CD45RO-negative cells selected for CCR7, without terminally differentiated effector memory CD45RA+ cells. The protocol was immunoSEQ multiplex PCR, while the TCRdb copy is restricted to in-frame clones and leaves out a portion. Among around 2.1 million clones listed, approximately 94% were seen once. Sequencing used naive CD8+ T cells from PBMCs. These receptors came from a man between 18 and 35 years old in good health. Some clones in this sample may be carry-over from other donors' samples.

V gene TRBV10-3 combines with J gene TRBJ2-3; 8 nucleotides align to TRBD1. Germline CDR1 reads ENHRY; CDR2 reads SYGVKD. The CDR3 runs to 14 residues. After removal of 5 bases from V and 4 bases from J, the junction contained 5 bases not matched to a gene. CDR3 loop: CAISSDRASDTQYF. The CDR3 DNA sequence: TGTGCCATCAGTTCGGACAGGGCCTCAGATACGCAGTATTTT.

This clone turned up a few times. Other DNA sequences within the sample encode an identical CDR3. The chain is built from TRBV9 and TRBJ1-1, with D perhaps TRBD1 (6 bases). The germline V gene has CDR1 SGDLS and CDR2 YYNGEE. The CDR3 length is 13 residues. V dropped 0 bases and J dropped 4 bases, with 7 bases sitting between them. CDR3 DNA: TGTGCCAGCAGCGTAGGGGGGGCCACTGAAGCTTTCTTT. This codes for CASSVGGATEAFF.

This clone was counted once. CDR3 loop: CASSPRTVRHEQYF. The CDR3 DNA reads as TGTGCCAGCAGTCCGCGGACAGTCCGACACGAGCAGTACTTC. The rearrangement uses TRBV6-1 and TRBJ2-7; tentative D call: TRBD1 (6 bases). Germline V gives CDR1 MNHNS, CDR2 SASEGT. Trimming pared 5 bases from V and 5 bases from J, leaving 16 bases between. This CDR3 has 14 amino acids.

CDR3 protein: CASSQDLPYYEQFF. The CDR3 nucleotides are TGCGCCAGCAGCCAAGATCTGCCCTATTATGAGCAGTTCTTC. V and J are TRBV4-1 and TRBJ2-1; D not resolved. Germline V CDR1 and CDR2: MGHRA, YSYEKL. Deletions cut 0 bases from V and 8 bases from J, with 11 bases between. CDR3 length: 14 residues.

The chain recombines TRBV7-9 with TRBJ1-5; the D gene is possibly TRBD1 (6 bases). The CDR3 sequence is 15 residues long. Germline V lookup: CDR1 SEHNR, CDR2 FQNEAQ (reference sequence). V was clipped by 5 bases and J by 1 base, with 12 bases between them. As DNA, the CDR3 is TGTGCCAGCAGCCCCCCAGGGGTAAGCAATCAGCCCCAGCATTTT. Its translation is CASSPPGVSNQPQHF.

The genes are TRBV7-8 and TRBJ1-4, with 7 bases aligning to TRBD1. Per the germline V gene, CDR1 is SGHVS and CDR2 is FQNEAQ. This CDR3 is 17 amino acids long. Trimming at V came to 2 bases and at J to 2 bases, leaving 8 bases not matched to a gene. The CDR3 is CASSLFGRQGTNEKLFF. The CDR3 DNA reads as TGTGCCAGCAGCTTATTTGGCCGACAGGGCACTAATGAAAAACTGTTTTTT.

The gene calls are TRBV4-3 and TRBJ2-1, with 7 positions matching TRBD2. The CDR3 runs 18 residues. The V gene end was trimmed by 0 bases and the J gene end by 4 bases; junction bases not matched to a gene: 12. Germline values: CDR1 LGHNA, CDR2 YSLEER. In DNA form, the CDR3 reads TGCGCCAGCAGCCAAGATCTATATGCTAGCGGTCTATACAATGAGCAGTTCTTC. It specifies CASSQDLYASGLYNEQFF.

The V gene is TRBV27, the J gene TRBJ1-4; a possible D gene is TRBD1 (5 bases). V gave up 2 bases and J gave up 5 bases, with 15 bases separating them. Germline CDR1 and CDR2: MNHEY and SMNVEV (reference sequence). This CDR3 is built from 16 residues. The CDR3 loop reads CASSLTGLDVNEKLFF. Here the CDR3 DNA reads TGTGCCAGCAGTTTAACGGGACTAGATGTGAATGAAAAACTGTTTTTT.

This chain joins TRBV27 and TRBJ1-4; D is possibly TRBD1 (6 bases). CDR1 is MNHEY, CDR2 SMNVEV, per germline (reference sequence). The CDR3 is made up of 15 amino acids. Trimming cost V 5 bases and J 8 bases, with 18 bases left between them. The CDR3 sequence: CASSQNPTGREKLFF. The DNA of the CDR3 is TGTGCCAGCAGTCAAAACCCTACAGGGAGAGAAAAACTGTTTTTT.

The rearrangement uses TRBV7-9 and TRBJ1-1; no definite D call. Germline V gene sequence: CDR1 SEHNR, CDR2 FQNEAQ (reference sequence). V lost 7 bases and J 0 bases, leaving 15 bases between the germline ends. The CDR3 is 15 residues long. DNA for the CDR3: TGTGCCAGCACGCCAGAGGGATTCATGAACACTGAAGCTTTCTTT. It specifies CASTPEGFMNTEAFF.

The chain combines TRBV28 with TRBJ2-1; 11 nucleotides line up with TRBD2. The CDR3 has 17 residues. V dropped 6 bases and J dropped 4; count of bases not matched to a gene: 11. Germline lookup yields CDR1 MDHEN and CDR2 SYDVKM. DNA for the CDR3: TGTGCCAGCAGCTCATCCCTAGCGGGAGGCCCATACAATGAGCAGTTCTTC. This codes for CASSSSLAGGPYNEQFF.

The chain employs TRBV9 and TRBJ1-2; maybe TRBD1 (6 bases). The CDR3 has 13 amino acids. V was clipped by 7 bases and J by 4 bases, with 14 bases between them. Germline assignment: CDR1 SGDLS and CDR2 YYNGEE. The CDR3, as DNA: TGTGCCAGCGGGGGGCAGGGACTCTATGGCTACACCTTC. As protein: CASGGQGLYGYTF. Variable domain in full (rest from reference TRBV9 and TRBJ1-2): DSGVTQTPKHLITATGQRVTLRCSPRSGDLSVYWYQQSLDQGLQFLIQYYNGEERAKGNILERFSAQQFPDLHSELNLSSLELGDSALYFCASGGQGLYGYTFGSGTRLTVV.

The chain employs TRBV6-6 and TRBJ2-1; 11 positions agree with TRBD2. The length of the CDR3 is 13 residues. The V segment lost 4 bases and the J segment 8 bases; nucleotides outside the gene matches: 1. Germline CDR1 and CDR2: MNHNY and SVGAGI (reference sequence). CDR3 in amino acids: CASSWTSGYEQFF. The CDR3 region has the DNA TGTGCCAGCAGTTGGACTAGCGGGTATGAGCAGTTCTTC.

V is TRBV6-6 and J is TRBJ2-5, with D unresolved. Germline V CDR1 and CDR2: MNHNY, SVGAGI (reference sequence). V was pared by 8 bases and J by 1 base, with 8 bases between. The CDR3 consists of 12 residues. CDR3 DNA sequence: TGTGCCAGCGCCCCGGCCCAAGAGACCCAGTACTTC. This sequence encodes CASAPAQETQYF.

The rearrangement uses TRBV6-6 and TRBJ1-5; D remains ambiguous. V was trimmed by 7 bases and J by 6 bases, leaving 13 bases between them. Germline V gene lookup returns CDR1 MNHNY and CDR2 SVGAGI (reference sequence). This CDR3 is 13 amino acids long. The CDR3 loop reads CASTLGLGQPQHF. The CDR3 coding sequence is TGTGCCAGCACGTTGGGTTTGGGTCAGCCCCAGCATTTT.

Notes on this clone: The sample has other DNA sequences that encode this CDR3 too. The chain couples TRBV9 to TRBJ2-2; D gene uncertain. Germline CDR1 is SGDLS and CDR2 is YYNGEE. The CDR3 loop spans 13 amino acids. The V end was cut by 0 bases, the J end by 4 bases, with 4 bases between. CDR3 protein: CASSVGGTGELFF. CDR3 in DNA: TGTGCCAGCAGCGTAGGAGGCACCGGGGAGCTGTTTTTT. The full variable domain, with the rest looked up from reference TRBV9 and TRBJ2-2, is DSGVTQTPKHLITATGQRVTLRCSPRSGDLSVYWYQQSLDQGLQFLIQYYNGEERAKGNILERFSAQQFPDLHSELNLSSLELGDSALYFCASSVGGTGELFFGEGSRLTVL.

The rearrangement joins TRBV7-9 to TRBJ2-7, with 9 bases that match TRBD2. The CDR3 spans 15 residues. CDR1 SEHNR and CDR2 FQNEAQ come from the germline V gene (reference sequence). V gave up 7 bases and J gave up 4 bases; unmatched junction bases: 11. This CDR3 is CASTVSGSLGYEQYF. The CDR3 bases are TGTGCCAGCACCGTTAGCGGGAGCCTAGGGTACGAGCAGTACTTC.

The V call is TRBV10-2, the J call TRBJ1-1; TRBD1 is a possible D gene (6 bases). Germline V gene lookup returns CDR1 WSHSY and CDR2 SAAADI. The V end lost 6 bases, the J end lost 6 bases, and 14 bases lay between the germline ends. This CDR3 spans 13 amino acids. CDR3 bases: TGCGCCAGCAGGGGCAGGGGATACCCTGAAGCTTTCTTT. The encoded protein is CASRGRGYPEAFF.

The rearrangement joins TRBV28 to TRBJ2-5; 11 nucleotides match TRBD2. CDR3 length equals 15 residues. CDR1 and CDR2 from the germline V gene are MDHEN and SYDVKM. The ends lost 5 bases at V and 2 bases at J; junction bases unmatched: 4. The chain's CDR3 is CASSTGTSGQETQYF. The CDR3 coding sequence is TGTGCCAGCAGTACCGGGACTAGCGGACAAGAGACCCAGTACTTC.

The chain is built from TRBV27 and TRBJ2-5; 7 bases match TRBD2. The CDR3 runs to 17 residues. The V segment lost 6 bases and the J segment 6 bases; nucleotides outside the gene matches: 19. Germline V CDR1 and CDR2: MNHEY, SMNVEV (reference sequence). The CDR3 spells CASRTSLRSSGVKTQYF. The CDR3 region has the DNA TGTGCCAGCAGAACATCCCTCCGGTCTAGCGGTGTAAAGACCCAGTACTTC.

The rearrangement uses TRBV5-1 and TRBJ2-5; possible D gene TRBD1, 5 bases. Germline-derived CDR1 and CDR2 are SGHRS and YFSETQ. This CDR3 has 15 residues. Trimming cost V 2 bases and J 4 bases, with 15 bases left between them. The CDR3 DNA sequence: TGCGCCAGCAGCTTTGAAGGGGTGTATGCAGAGACCCAGTACTTC. Protein: CASSFEGVYAETQYF. The whole variable domain, remainder taken from reference TRBV5-1 and TRBJ2-5, is KAGVTQTPRYLIKTRGQQVTLSCSPISGHRSVSWYQQTPGQGLQFLFEYFSETQRNKGNFPGRFSGRQFSNSRSEMNVSTLELGDSALYLCASSFEGVYAETQYFGPGTRLLVL.

This sequence joins TRBV7-9 and TRBJ2-7; TRBD1 might be the D (6 bases). Trimming stripped 2 bases from V and 3 bases from J, with 11 bases between. Germline lookup yields CDR1 SEHNR and CDR2 FQNEAQ (reference sequence). CDR3 length equals 14 residues. The CDR3 here is CASSLRTDNYEQYF. The CDR3 DNA reads TGTGCCAGCAGCTTACGGACAGATAACTACGAGCAGTACTTC.

As for this clone: The junction differs from germline at one of its ends, possibly a read error. The V gene is TRBV14, the J gene TRBJ1-2; no reliable D call. The CDR3 has 13 amino acids. Per germline, CDR1 SGHDN and CDR2 FVKESK. In DNA form, the CDR3 reads TGTGCCAGCAGCCGTCTGTTGTATGGGTTATTGGCCTTC. This encodes CASSRLLYGLLAF.

J is TRBJ1-5 and V is TRBV7-2, with D possibly matching TRBD1 (5 bases). The germline gives CDR1 SGHTA, CDR2 FQGNSA. This CDR3 comprises 16 residues. V was shortened by 6 bases and J by 4 bases, with 19 bases between the two germline ends. CDR3 residues: CASSEEPRRQNQPQHF. The CDR3, as DNA: TGTGCCAGCAGTGAGGAACCGCGGCGACAGAATCAGCCCCAGCATTTT.

This clone came up a few times. V gene TRBV11-2 combines with J gene TRBJ1-1, with D maybe TRBD1 (6 bases). The CDR3 is made up of 14 amino acids. Trimming stripped 5 bases from V and 1 base from J, with 11 bases between. The V gene's germline CDR1 is SGHAT and CDR2 FQNNGV. CDR3 nucleotides: TGTGCCAGCAGCGTGGGGGGCCCGAACACTGAAGCTTTCTTT. Translation gives CASSVGGPNTEAFF. The full variable domain, rest sourced from reference TRBV11-2 and TRBJ1-1, is EAGVAQSPRYKIIEKRQSVAFWCNPISGHATLYWYQQILGQGPKLLIQFQNNGVVDDSQLPKDRFSAERLKGVDSTLKIQPAKLEDSAVYLCASSVGGPNTEAFFGQGTRLTVV.

The rearrangement joins TRBV28 to TRBJ1-1; D is possibly TRBD1 (5 bases). CDR1 and CDR2 (germline): MDHEN, SYDVKM. The CDR3 contains 14 residues. The V and J ends lost 3 bases and 6 bases respectively, with 14 bases between them. DNA of the CDR3: TGTGCCAGCAGTTTTGGGGGATTTGCGCCTGAAGCTTTCTTT. Its protein is CASSFGGFAPEAFF.

The rearrangement uses TRBV9 and TRBJ2-7; no clear D. The length of the CDR3 is 15 residues. Between the trimmed V and J ends, which lost 0 bases and 2 bases, there was a span of 12 bases. Looked up from germline, CDR1 is SGDLS and CDR2 is YYNGEE. CDR3 loop: CASSVATEEAYEQYF. The CDR3, as DNA: TGTGCCAGCAGCGTAGCTACTGAAGAGGCCTACGAGCAGTACTTC.

The genes are TRBV6-1 and TRBJ2-1; D unclear. The CDR3 is 15 residues long. Germline V gives CDR1 MNHNS, CDR2 SASEGT. Trimming stripped 2 bases from V and 4 bases from J, with 12 bases between. The CDR3 DNA sequence: TGTGCCAGCAGTGAACCCTTACGGACGTACAATGAGCAGTTCTTC. It yields the protein CASSEPLRTYNEQFF.

The rearrangement uses TRBV7-8 and TRBJ1-1; a possible D gene is TRBD1 (5 bases). CDR1 SGHVS and CDR2 FQNEAQ come from the germline V gene. Trimming took off 4 bases at V and 3 bases at J, with 18 bases between the two ends. The CDR3 length is 16 residues. The CDR3 coding sequence is TGTGCCAGCAGCTCCTTTCCGGGGCTCAGGGACACTGAAGCTTTCTTT. This sequence encodes CASSSFPGLRDTEAFF.

The chain carries TRBV5-1 and TRBJ2-2; D gene ambiguous. The V gene's germline CDR1 is SGHRS and CDR2 YFSETQ. V dropped 4 bases and J dropped 8 bases, with 9 bases sitting between them. This CDR3 spans 12 amino acids. The CDR3 protein is CASSPTDGELFF. Written as DNA, the CDR3 is TGCGCCAGCAGCCCCACGGATGGGGAGCTGTTTTTT.

CDR3 residues: CASSEKKGQGMDEQYF. The CDR3 nucleotides read TGTGCCAGCAGCGAAAAAAAGGGACAGGGAATGGACGAGCAGTACTTC. This chain joins TRBV6-1 and TRBJ2-7; TRBD1 matches 9 bases. Germline V gene sequence: CDR1 MNHNS, CDR2 SASEGT. The CDR3 runs 16 residues. The V and J ends lost 6 bases and 5 bases, in that order; junction bases with no gene match: 14.

The genes are TRBV27 and TRBJ2-1; D might be TRBD2 (5 bases). Germline V lookup: CDR1 MNHEY, CDR2 SMNVEV (reference sequence). The CDR3 spans 14 residues. The CDR3 DNA reads TGTGCTGCGGGTGGGTACTCCTCCTACAATGAGCAGTTCTTC. It yields the protein CAAGGYSSYNEQFF.